What follows are 11 T cell receptor beta chains derived from one specimen sequenced in a study of T-cell reconstitution after alpha-beta-depleted transplantation in children. Unique molecular identifiers featured in how the TCRbeta library was prepared. Using its own MiXCR run on the PCR reads, TCRdb lists one record per CDR3 protein. The table has about 400,000 distinct CDR3 sequences, about 14% seen once. The sequences come from PBMCs, collected from the stem cell graft. The receptors were sampled from a human donor who donated a stem cell graft to a child with Fanconi anemia.

This clonotype was counted at least ten times. The chain is built from TRBV4-3 and TRBJ2-1; TRBD1 might be the D (5 bases). The CDR3 length is 14 residues. The V gene's germline CDR1 is LGHNA and CDR2 YSLEER. Trimming shortened V by 0 bases and J by 5 bases, and 8 bases separated the two germline ends. CDR3 DNA sequence: TGCGCCAGCAGCCAAGACCAGGGAAACAATGAGCAGTTCTTC. Its protein product is CASSQDQGNNEQFF.

Ten or more counts support this clonotype. V gene TRBV12-3 or TRBV12-4 combines with J gene TRBJ2-3; D is tentatively TRBD1 or TRBD2 (5 bases each). This CDR3 has 13 amino acids. The V gene lost 8 bases and the J gene lost 10 bases, with 19 bases spanning the gap. The chain's CDR3 is CASGGQTEGAQYF. CDR3 nucleotide sequence: TGTGCCAGCGGAGGACAAACGGAAGGAGCGCAGTATTTT.

In its sample, this clonotype was seen many times. The CDR3 reads CASSSSLAGADTQYF. DNA of the CDR3: TGTGCCAGCAGCTCATCCTTAGCGGGGGCTGATACGCAGTATTTT. V gene TRBV5-5 combines with J gene TRBJ2-3; 9 bases align to TRBD2. The ends lost 3 bases at V and 6 bases at J; junction bases unmatched: 8. The CDR3 sequence is 15 residues long. Per germline, CDR1 SGHKS and CDR2 YYEKEE (reference sequence).

This clonotype came up many times. The chain combines TRBV5-1 with TRBJ2-1; TRBD2 is a possible D gene (6 bases). This CDR3 contains 15 residues. Germline CDR1 SGHRS, CDR2 YFSETQ. The V gene lost 4 bases and the J gene lost 9 bases, with 20 bases spanning the gap. The CDR3, as DNA: TGCGCCAGCAGCACCATCCCGGGGGAAGGTCGTGAGCAGTTCTTC. Translating it yields CASSTIPGEGREQFF.

This clonotype was observed at least ten times. The chain employs TRBV12-3 or TRBV12-4 and TRBJ1-5, with D unresolved. V was clipped by 2 bases and J by 1 base, with 6 bases between them. This CDR3 spans 14 amino acids. The CDR3 region has the DNA TGTGCCAGCAGTTTAAGGTGGAGCAATCAGCCCCAGCATTTT. Translated: CASSLRWSNQPQHF.

In its sample, this clonotype was seen many times. The J gene is TRBJ1-2, the V gene TRBV12-3 or TRBV12-4; no clear D. CDR3 size: 14 residues. The V end lost 3 bases, the J end lost 7 bases, and 15 bases lay between the germline ends. The CDR3: CASSLIRQMGGYTF. DNA for the CDR3: TGTGCCAGCAGTTTGATCCGGCAAATGGGTGGCTACACCTTC.

There are a few counts of this clonotype. This chain uses TRBV6-5 with TRBJ1-1; TRBD1 agrees at 7 bases. The CDR3 totals 14 residues. Trimming took 4 bases from V and 7 from J; bases not matched to a gene: 9. Germline-derived CDR1 and CDR2 are MNHEY and SVGAGI. The CDR3 sequence: CASSSTDRLGEAFF. The CDR3 DNA reads TGTGCCAGCAGTTCGACGGACAGGCTGGGTGAAGCTTTCTTT.

This chain uses TRBV7-6 with TRBJ1-1; D gene ambiguous. The germline V gene has CDR1 SGHVS and CDR2 FNYEAQ. CDR3 length: 14 amino acids. Between the trimmed V and J ends, which lost 3 bases and 5 bases, there was a span of 13 bases. CDR3 loop: CASSFKDAGTEAFF. CDR3 nucleotide sequence: TGTGCCAGCAGCTTTAAGGATGCGGGGACTGAAGCTTTCTTT.

V is TRBV5-1 and J is TRBJ2-1; 8 bases agree with TRBD2. The CDR3 sequence is 13 residues long. Germline V gene lookup returns CDR1 SGHRS and CDR2 YFSETQ. V was pared by 4 bases and J by 6 bases, with 3 bases of the junction left unmatched. CDR3 sequence reads: CASSPTSGNEQFF. The CDR3 DNA reads TGCGCCAGCAGCCCCACTAGCGGCAATGAGCAGTTCTTC.

This clonotype was detected a few times. J is TRBJ1-1 and V is TRBV6-1; no firm D call. From germline, CDR1 is MNHNS and CDR2 SASEGT. The germline V and J ends were trimmed by 4 bases and 3 bases, with 6 bases remaining between them. The CDR3 totals 12 residues. The DNA of the CDR3 is TGTGCCAGCAGTGTATCCTACACTGAAGCTTTCTTT. This sequence encodes CASSVSYTEAFF.

This clonotype has at least ten counts. The V call is TRBV20-1, the J call TRBJ1-2; D uncertain. Looked up from germline, CDR1 is DFQATT and CDR2 is SNEGSKA (reference sequence). The CDR3 contains 11 residues. CDR3: CTLTENYGYTF. The CDR3 region has the DNA TGCACCCTAACCGAGAACTATGGCTACACCTTC.